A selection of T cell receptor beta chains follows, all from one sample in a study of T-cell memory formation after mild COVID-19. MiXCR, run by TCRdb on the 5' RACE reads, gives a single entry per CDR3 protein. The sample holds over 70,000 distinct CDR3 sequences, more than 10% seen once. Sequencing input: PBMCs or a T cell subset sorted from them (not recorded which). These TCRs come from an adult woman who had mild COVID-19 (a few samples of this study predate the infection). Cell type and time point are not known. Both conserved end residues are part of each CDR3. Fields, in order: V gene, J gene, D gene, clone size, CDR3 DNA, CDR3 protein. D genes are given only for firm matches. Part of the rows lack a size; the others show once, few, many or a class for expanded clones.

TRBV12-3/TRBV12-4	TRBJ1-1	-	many	TGTGCCAGCTTCCAGGGCACTGAAGCTTTCTTT	CASFQGTEAFF
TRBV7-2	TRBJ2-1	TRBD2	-	TGTGCCAGCAGCTTACCGGGGACTAGCGGGTACTACAATGAGCAGTTCTTC	CASSLPGTSGYYNEQFF
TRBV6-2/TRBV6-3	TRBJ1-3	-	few	TGTGCCAGCACATCTGGAAACACCATATATTTT	CASTSGNTIYF
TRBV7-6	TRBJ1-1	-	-	TGTGCCAGCAGCTTAGTTTCCCAGGGGAGAGGCGCTGAAGCTTTCTTT	CASSLVSQGRGAEAFF
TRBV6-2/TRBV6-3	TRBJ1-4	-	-	TGTGCAACACAGGGCCCGCCTAATGAAAAACTGTTTTTT	CATQGPPNEKLFF
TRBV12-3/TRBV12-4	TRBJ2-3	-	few	TGTGCCACCTTGGGCACAGATACGCAGTATTTT	CATLGTDTQYF
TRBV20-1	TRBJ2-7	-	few	TGCAGTGCTAGAGAATCCGAGCAGTACTTC	CSARESEQYF
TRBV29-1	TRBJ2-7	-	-	TGCAGCGTTGAGAGAGGGGACCCCTACGAGCAGTACTTC	CSVERGDPYEQYF
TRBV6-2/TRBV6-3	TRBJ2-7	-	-	TGTGCCAGCAGTTACTCAGGGTTGGCGGGAAGGGCCTACGAGCAGTACTTC	CASSYSGLAGRAYEQYF
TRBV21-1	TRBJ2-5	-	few	TGTGCCAGCAGCACGACAGGGAAAGAGACCCAGTACTTC	CASSTTGKETQYF
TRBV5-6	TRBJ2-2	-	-	TGTGCCAGCAGCTTGGGGCAGTCGAACACCGGGGAGCTGTTTTTT	CASSLGQSNTGELFF
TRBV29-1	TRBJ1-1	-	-	TGCAGCGTCAGGACGGTGATGGGCCGGGTGAACACTGAAGCTTTCTTT	CSVRTVMGRVNTEAFF
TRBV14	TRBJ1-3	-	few	TGTGCCAGCAGCCACCTCCGGGACTTCCGGGAAAACACCATATATTTT	CASSHLRDFRENTIYF
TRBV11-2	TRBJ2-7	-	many	TGTGCCAGCAGCCCGCCGGCCTACGAGCAGTACTTC	CASSPPAYEQYF
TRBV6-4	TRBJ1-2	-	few	TGTGCCAGCAGTGACGGTGACTATGGCTACACCTTC	CASSDGDYGYTF
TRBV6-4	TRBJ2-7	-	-	TGTGCCAGCAGTGACTTAGGGGGGGCCCGCGAGAAAGAGCCTTCCTACTCCTACGAGCAGTACTTC	CASSDLGGAREKEPSYSYEQYF
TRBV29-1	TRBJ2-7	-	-	TGCAGCGTTGGGGGGGAGTCCTACGAGCAGTACTTC	CSVGGESYEQYF
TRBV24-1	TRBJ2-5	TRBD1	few	TGTGCCACCAGTGATTTCGGACAGGGCGGGCATGGGACCCAGTACTTC	CATSDFGQGGHGTQYF
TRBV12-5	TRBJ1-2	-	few	TGTGCTAGTGGTCTAACCAGCGGTGGCTACACCTTC	CASGLTSGGYTF
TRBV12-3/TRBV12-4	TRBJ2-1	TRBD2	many	TGTGCCAGCAGCCAGACTAGCGGGCAGCAGTTCTTC	CASSQTSGQQFF
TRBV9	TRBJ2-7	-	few	TGTGCCAGCAGCGTAGGGTCGTCTGAGCAGTACTTC	CASSVGSSEQYF
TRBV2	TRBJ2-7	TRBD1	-	TGTGCCAGCAGTGATCAGACAGGGTGGAATTACGAGCAGTACTTC	CASSDQTGWNYEQYF
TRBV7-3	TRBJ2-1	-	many	TGTGCCAGCAGCTTCCAGGGCAATGAGCAGTTCTTC	CASSFQGNEQFF
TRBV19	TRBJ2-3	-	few	TGTGCCAGTAGGACTCCCGGGGCGCCAGATACGCAGTATTTT	CASRTPGAPDTQYF
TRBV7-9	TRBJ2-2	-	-	TGTGCCAGCAGCTCTTCAGGGTTGATGGGCGGGGAGCTGTTTTTT	CASSSSGLMGGELFF
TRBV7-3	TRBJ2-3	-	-	TGTGCCAGCAGCTCCGACTCTTCAGATACGCAGTATTTT	CASSSDSSDTQYF
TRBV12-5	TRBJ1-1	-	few	TGTGCTAGTGGTTTGGTTCTAAACACTGAAGCTTTCTTT	CASGLVLNTEAFF
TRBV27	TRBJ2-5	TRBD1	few	TGTGCCAGCAGTTGGTCAGGACAGGAGTTTCCGTGGGGTCCTGAGACCCAGTACTTC	CASSWSGQEFPWGPETQYF
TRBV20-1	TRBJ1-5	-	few	TGCAGTGCTAGAGTTTCCGTGCCCGGCGTGTTGGATCAGCCCCAGCATTTT	CSARVSVPGVLDQPQHF
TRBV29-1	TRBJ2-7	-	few	TGCAGCGTTTCCCCCATGAGCAGGGGCGAAACAAGCGAGCAGTACTTC	CSVSPMSRGETSEQYF
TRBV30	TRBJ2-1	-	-	TGTGCCTGGAGTGTAACGGCCTACAATGAGCAGTTCTTC	CAWSVTAYNEQFF
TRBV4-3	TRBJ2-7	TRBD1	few	TGCGCCAGCAGCCAAGATTTCAAGGACAGGGTGTACTTC	CASSQDFKDRVYF
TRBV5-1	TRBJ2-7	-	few	TGCGCCAGCAGCTTGGGTTGGAATCAGCAGTACTTC	CASSLGWNQQYF
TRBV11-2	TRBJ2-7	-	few	TGTGCCAGCAGCTTAGGCACAGGAGGGGGGCCGTCCTACGAGCAGTACTTC	CASSLGTGGGPSYEQYF
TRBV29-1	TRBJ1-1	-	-	TGCAGCGTTGGGAACAAGCTACAGGGTTTCTTT	CSVGNKLQGFF
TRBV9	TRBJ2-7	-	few	TGTGCCAGCAGCCAGTTAGATGACGGAGACTACGAGCAGTACTTC	CASSQLDDGDYEQYF
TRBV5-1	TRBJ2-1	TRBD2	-	TGCGCCAGCAGCCCACTAGCGGGAGATTTAAGTGAGCAGTTCTTC	CASSPLAGDLSEQFF
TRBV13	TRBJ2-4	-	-	TGTGCCAGCAGCATCGGAGTAGCCAAAAACATTCAGTACTTC	CASSIGVAKNIQYF
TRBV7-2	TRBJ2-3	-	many	TGTGCCAGCAGCGCCCTGGGTAGCACAGATACGCAGTATTTT	CASSALGSTDTQYF
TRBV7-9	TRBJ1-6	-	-	TGTGCCAGCAGCTCGGACACCCATAATTCACCCCTCCACTTT	CASSSDTHNSPLHF